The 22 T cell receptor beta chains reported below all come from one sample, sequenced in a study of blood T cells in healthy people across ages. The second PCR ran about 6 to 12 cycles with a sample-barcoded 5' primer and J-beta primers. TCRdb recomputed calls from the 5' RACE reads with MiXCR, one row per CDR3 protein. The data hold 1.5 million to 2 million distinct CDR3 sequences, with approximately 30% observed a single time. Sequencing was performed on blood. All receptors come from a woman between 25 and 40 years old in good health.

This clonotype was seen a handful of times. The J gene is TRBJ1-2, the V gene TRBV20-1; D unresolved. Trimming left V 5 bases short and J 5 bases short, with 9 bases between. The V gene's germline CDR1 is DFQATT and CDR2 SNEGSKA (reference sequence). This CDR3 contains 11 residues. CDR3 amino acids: CSAGSPYGYTF. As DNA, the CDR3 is TGCAGTGCTGGCAGCCCTTATGGCTACACCTTC.

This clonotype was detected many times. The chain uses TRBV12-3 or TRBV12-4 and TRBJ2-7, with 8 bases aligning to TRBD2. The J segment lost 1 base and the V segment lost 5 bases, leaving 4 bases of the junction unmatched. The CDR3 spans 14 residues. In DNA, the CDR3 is TGTGCCAGCAGTGCTCGGGAGGGGTCCTACGAGCAGTACTTC. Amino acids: CASSAREGSYEQYF.

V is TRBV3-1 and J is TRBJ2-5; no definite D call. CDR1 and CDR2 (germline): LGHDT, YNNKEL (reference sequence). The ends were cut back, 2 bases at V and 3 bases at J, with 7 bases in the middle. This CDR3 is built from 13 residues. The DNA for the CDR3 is TGTGCCAGCAGCCAATCTCCGAAAGAGACCCAGTACTTC. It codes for CASSQSPKETQYF.

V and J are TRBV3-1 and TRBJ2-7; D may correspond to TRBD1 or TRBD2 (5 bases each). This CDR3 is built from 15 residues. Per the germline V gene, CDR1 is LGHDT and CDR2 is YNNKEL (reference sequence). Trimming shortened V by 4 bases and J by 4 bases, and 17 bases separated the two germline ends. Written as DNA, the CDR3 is TGTGCCAGCAGCCGTGGGCCGGGACGGGATTACGAGCAGTACTTC. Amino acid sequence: CASSRGPGRDYEQYF.

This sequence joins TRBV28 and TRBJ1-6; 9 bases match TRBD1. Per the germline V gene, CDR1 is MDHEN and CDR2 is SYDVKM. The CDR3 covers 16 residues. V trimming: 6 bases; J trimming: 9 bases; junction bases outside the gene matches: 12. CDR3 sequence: CASSFQRQGGFSPLHF. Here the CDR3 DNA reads TGTGCCAGCAGCTTCCAACGACAGGGGGGGTTTTCACCCCTCCACTTT. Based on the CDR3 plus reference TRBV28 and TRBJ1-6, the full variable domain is DVKVTQSSRYLVKRTGEKVFLECVQDMDHENMFWYRQDPGLGLRLIYFSYDVKMKEKGDIPEGYSVSREKKERFSLILESASTNQTSMYLCASSFQRQGGFSPLHFGNGTRLTVT.

CDR3 nucleotide sequence: TGCGCCAGCAGCCCGACAGGGGGGATGGAGACCCAGTACTTC. Translation gives CASSPTGGMETQYF. The chain carries TRBV5-1 and TRBJ2-5; TRBD1 aligns across 9 bases. The CDR3 is 14 residues long. The germline CDR1 and CDR2 sequences are SGHRS and YFSETQ. The ends lost 4 bases at V and 5 bases at J; junction bases unmatched: 6. The entire variable domain, with the rest obtained from reference TRBV5-1 and TRBJ2-5, is as follows: KAGVTQTPRYLIKTRGQQVTLSCSPISGHRSVSWYQQTPGQGLQFLFEYFSETQRNKGNFPGRFSGRQFSNSRSEMNVSTLELGDSALYLCASSPTGGMETQYFGPGTRLLVL.

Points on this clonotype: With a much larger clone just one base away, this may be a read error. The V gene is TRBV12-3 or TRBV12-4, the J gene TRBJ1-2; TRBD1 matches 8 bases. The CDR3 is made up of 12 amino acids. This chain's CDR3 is CASSSTGGGHTF. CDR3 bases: TGTGCCAGCAGTTCTACAGGGGGTGGCCACACCTTC.

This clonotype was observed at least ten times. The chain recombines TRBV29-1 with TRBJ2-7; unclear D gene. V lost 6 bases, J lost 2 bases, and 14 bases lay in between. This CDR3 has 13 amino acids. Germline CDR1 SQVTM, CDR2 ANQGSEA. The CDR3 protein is CSVDLGLTYEQYF. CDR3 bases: TGCAGCGTAGACTTGGGCCTTACCTACGAGCAGTACTTC.

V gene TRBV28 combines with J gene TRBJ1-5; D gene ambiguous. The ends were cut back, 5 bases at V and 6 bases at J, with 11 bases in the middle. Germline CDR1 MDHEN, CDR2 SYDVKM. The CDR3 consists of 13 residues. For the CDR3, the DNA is TGTGCCAGCAGTCGTTTTTCAGCTCAGCCCCAGCATTTT. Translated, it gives CASSRFSAQPQHF.

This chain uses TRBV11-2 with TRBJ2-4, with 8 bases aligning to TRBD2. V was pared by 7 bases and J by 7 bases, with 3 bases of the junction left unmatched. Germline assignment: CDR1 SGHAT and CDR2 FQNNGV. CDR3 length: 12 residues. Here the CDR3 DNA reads TGTGCCAGCACCGGGGGGGAGAACATTCAGTACTTC. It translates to CASTGGENIQYF.

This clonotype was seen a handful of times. The CDR3 nucleotides are TGTGCCAGCAGCCCGGGTTCTGTGGGAGGCCCAGGGGATACGCAGTATTTT. Translating it yields CASSPGSVGGPGDTQYF. V and J are TRBV12-3 or TRBV12-4 and TRBJ2-3, with a possible D match to TRBD2 (6 bases). There are 17 residues in the CDR3. V dropped 6 bases and J dropped 6 bases, with 25 bases sitting between them.

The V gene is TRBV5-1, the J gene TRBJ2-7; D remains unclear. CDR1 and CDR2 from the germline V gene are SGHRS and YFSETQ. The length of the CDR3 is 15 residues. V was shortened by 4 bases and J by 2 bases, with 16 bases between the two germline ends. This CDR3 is CASSQSYRAAYEQYF. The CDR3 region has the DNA TGCGCCAGCAGCCAGTCCTATCGGGCTGCCTACGAGCAGTACTTC.

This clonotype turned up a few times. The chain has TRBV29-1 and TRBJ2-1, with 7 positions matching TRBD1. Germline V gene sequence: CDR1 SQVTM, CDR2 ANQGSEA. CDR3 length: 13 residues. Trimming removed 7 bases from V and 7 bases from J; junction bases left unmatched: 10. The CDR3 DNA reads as TGCAGCGCTCCGGGACAGTTTGGGAATGAGCAGTTCTTC. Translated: CSAPGQFGNEQFF.

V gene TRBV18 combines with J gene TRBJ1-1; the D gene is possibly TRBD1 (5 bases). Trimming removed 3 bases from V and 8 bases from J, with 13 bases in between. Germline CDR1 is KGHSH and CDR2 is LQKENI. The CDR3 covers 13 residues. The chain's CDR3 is CASSPGTQKEAFF. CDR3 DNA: TGTGCCAGCTCACCCGGGACGCAGAAGGAAGCTTTCTTT.

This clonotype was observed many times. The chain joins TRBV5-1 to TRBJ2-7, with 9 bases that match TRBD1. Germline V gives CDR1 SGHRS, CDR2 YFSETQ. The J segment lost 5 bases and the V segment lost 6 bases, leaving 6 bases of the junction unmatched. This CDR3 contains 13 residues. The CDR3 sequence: CASTRTGVDEQYF. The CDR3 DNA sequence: TGCGCCAGCACCCGGACAGGGGTCGACGAGCAGTACTTC.

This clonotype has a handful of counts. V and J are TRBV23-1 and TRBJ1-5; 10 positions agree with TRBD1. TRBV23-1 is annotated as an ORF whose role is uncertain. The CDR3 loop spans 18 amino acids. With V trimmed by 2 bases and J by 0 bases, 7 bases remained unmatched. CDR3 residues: CASSQRDRGDGSNQPQHF. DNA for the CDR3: TGCGCCAGCAGTCAACGGGACAGGGGCGATGGTAGCAATCAGCCCCAGCATTTT.

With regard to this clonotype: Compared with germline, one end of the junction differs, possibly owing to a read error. This CDR3 is CSARDRGFTDMQYF. The CDR3 bases are TGCAGTGCTAGAGATCGAGGGTTCACAGATATGCAGTATTTT. The rearrangement links TRBV20-1 to TRBJ2-3; D is possibly TRBD2 (5 bases). Looked up from germline, CDR1 is DFQATT and CDR2 is SNEGSKA (reference sequence). The CDR3 has 14 residues.

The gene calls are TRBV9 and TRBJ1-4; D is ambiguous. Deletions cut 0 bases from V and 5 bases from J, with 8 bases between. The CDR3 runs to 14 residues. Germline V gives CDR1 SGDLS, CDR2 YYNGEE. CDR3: CASSVEAGNEKLFF. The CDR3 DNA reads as TGTGCCAGCAGCGTAGAAGCAGGAAATGAAAAACTGTTTTTT.

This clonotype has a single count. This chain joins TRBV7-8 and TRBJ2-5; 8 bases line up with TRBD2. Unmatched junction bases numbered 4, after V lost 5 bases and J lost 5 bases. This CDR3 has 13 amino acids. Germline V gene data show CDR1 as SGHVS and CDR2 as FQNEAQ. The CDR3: CASSRTSWETQYF. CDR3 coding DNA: TGTGCCAGCAGCCGGACTAGCTGGGAGACCCAGTACTTC.

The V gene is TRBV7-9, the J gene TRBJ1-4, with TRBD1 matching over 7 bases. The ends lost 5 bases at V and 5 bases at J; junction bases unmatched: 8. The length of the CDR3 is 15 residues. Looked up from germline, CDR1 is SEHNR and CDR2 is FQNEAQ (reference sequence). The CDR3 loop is CASSHDRDTNEKLFF. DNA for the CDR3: TGTGCCAGCAGCCACGACAGGGACACAAATGAAAAACTGTTTTTT.

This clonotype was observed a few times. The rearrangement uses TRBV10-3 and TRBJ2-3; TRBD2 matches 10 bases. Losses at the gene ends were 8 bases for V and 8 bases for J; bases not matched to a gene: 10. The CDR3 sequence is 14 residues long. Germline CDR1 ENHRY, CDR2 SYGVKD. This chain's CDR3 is CAIASGGLPATQYF. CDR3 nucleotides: TGTGCCATCGCTAGCGGGGGCCTCCCGGCTACGCAGTATTTT.

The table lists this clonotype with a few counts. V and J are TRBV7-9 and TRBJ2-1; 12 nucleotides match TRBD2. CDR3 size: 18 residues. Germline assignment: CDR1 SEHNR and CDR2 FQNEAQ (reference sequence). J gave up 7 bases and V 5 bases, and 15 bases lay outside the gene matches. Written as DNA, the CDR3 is TGTGCCAGCAGCCCCCCCCTGGGACTAGCGGGTGGAAGGAATGAGCAGTTCTTC. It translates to CASSPPLGLAGGRNEQFF.